The 28 T cell receptor beta chains listed next were all sequenced from one sample in a study of T cells in Graves' hyperthyroidism and ophthalmopathy. Amplification of TCR beta CDR3 regions was performed using RNA transcripts as template. The TCR CDR3 first-round RT-PCR relied on the HTBI primer set. TCRdb re-derived calls from the multiplex PCR reads in MiXCR, one entry per CDR3 protein. The sample gives under 450,000 distinct CDR3 sequences, about 15% of which show up once; roughly 13% is in the top ten. Sequencing was performed on blood. The receptors here all came from a woman aged 18-30 years with Graves' hyperthyroidism.

With respect to this clonotype: This may be a read error, as it is one base from a much larger clone. The rearrangement links TRBV7-3 to TRBJ2-7; D is undetermined. This CDR3 is 13 amino acids long. The germline V and J ends were trimmed by 4 bases and 3 bases, with 10 bases remaining between them. CDR1 SGHTA and CDR2 FQGTGA come from the germline V gene. The CDR3 DNA reads as TGTGCCAGCAGCTATGAGCAAGTCTACGAGCAGTACTTC. It codes for CASSYEQVYEQYF.

This clonotype has ten or more counts. The rearrangement uses TRBV20-1 and TRBJ2-1; TRBD2 aligns across 11 bases. This CDR3 is 17 amino acids long. Germline trimming cut 6 bases from V and 0 bases from J; bases unmatched to any gene: 10. Per the germline V gene, CDR1 is DFQATT and CDR2 is SNEGSKA (reference sequence). The CDR3 protein is CSAPPTGLAGSYNEQFF. The CDR3 nucleotides are TGCAGTGCACCACCCACCGGACTAGCGGGCTCCTACAATGAGCAGTTCTTC.

The table lists this clonotype with a count of one. This chain uses TRBV14 with TRBJ1-2; the D is unclear. CDR3 length equals 13 residues. V lost 4 bases to trimming and J lost 4 bases, with 10 bases between them. The germline gives CDR1 SGHDN, CDR2 FVKESK. The CDR3 loop is CASSRPKGYGYTF. The CDR3 region has the DNA TGTGCCAGCAGCCGACCCAAGGGCTATGGCTACACCTTC.

This clonotype occurred many times. The chain carries TRBV11-2 and TRBJ2-7; 7 bases fit TRBD1. The CDR3 sequence is 12 residues long. Germline V CDR1 and CDR2: SGHAT, FQNNGV. V was clipped by 7 bases and J by 6 bases; unmatched bases: 6. The CDR3 reads CASTQGGPEQYF. The CDR3 DNA follows: TGTGCCAGCACCCAAGGGGGCCCCGAGCAGTACTTC.

The table lists this clonotype with a few counts. V is TRBV6-1 and J is TRBJ2-7; 9 bases line up with TRBD2. The CDR3 is made up of 16 amino acids. Germline CDR1 is MNHNS and CDR2 is SASEGT. The V and J ends lost 5 bases and 0 bases, in that order; junction bases with no gene match: 8. The CDR3 region is CASSSRLAVRSYEQYF. CDR3 DNA: TGTGCCAGCAGTTCGAGACTAGCGGTCCGCTCCTACGAGCAGTACTTC.

This rearrangement joins TRBV11-2 to TRBJ1-6, with D possibly TRBD1 on 6 matching bases. CDR1 and CDR2 from the germline V gene are SGHAT and FQNNGV. This CDR3 spans 15 amino acids. V lost 4 bases to trimming and J lost 10 bases, with 17 bases between them. The CDR3 region has the DNA TGTGCCAGCAGCTCCCGTGGAGGGGGAGGGTCACCCCTCCACTTT. Translation gives CASSSRGGGGSPLHF.

This clonotype has a count of ten or more. This chain uses TRBV28 with TRBJ2-2; D may be TRBD1 (6 bases). This CDR3 region has 14 residues. V was clipped by 6 bases and J by 7 bases, with 15 bases between them. The germline V gene has CDR1 MDHEN and CDR2 SYDVKM. The CDR3 DNA sequence: TGTGCCAGCAGGTTAACTACAGGGATCGGGGAGCTGTTTTTT. Its protein is CASRLTTGIGELFF. The full variable domain, with the rest looked up from reference TRBV28 and TRBJ2-2, is DVKVTQSSRYLVKRTGEKVFLECVQDMDHENMFWYRQDPGLGLRLIYFSYDVKMKEKGDIPEGYSVSREKKERFSLILESASTNQTSMYLCASRLTTGIGELFFGEGSRLTVL.

In this sample, this clonotype turned up many times. The chain recombines TRBV29-1 with TRBJ2-7; 8 bases line up with TRBD1. CDR1 and CDR2 from the germline V gene are SQVTM and ANQGSEA. The ends lost 6 bases at V and 1 base at J; junction bases unmatched: 5. The CDR3 has 13 amino acids. The DNA of the CDR3 is TGCAGCGTAAACAGGGGGGCATCCTACGAGCAGTACTTC. Translating it yields CSVNRGASYEQYF.

This clonotype was recorded at least ten times. V gene TRBV3-1 combines with J gene TRBJ2-1; D is unresolved. The V and J ends lost 0 bases and 10 bases respectively, with 10 bases between them. CDR1 is LGHDT and CDR2 is YNNKEL in the germline V gene (reference sequence). CDR3 size: 13 residues. CDR3 in DNA: TGTGCCAGCAGCCAAGATGTTAGGTCCGAGCAGTTCTTC. Its translation is CASSQDVRSEQFF.

Regarding this clonotype: It may be a read error: a sequence one base away is much more abundant. The chain employs TRBV18 and TRBJ2-1; 7 bases fit TRBD1. CDR1 is KGHSH, CDR2 LQKENI, per germline. The CDR3 totals 17 residues. In DNA, the CDR3 is TGTGCCAGCTCACCGAGCCCCGGGAACAGGGGTGACAATGGGCAGTTCTTC. Translating it yields CASSPSPGNRGDNGQFF.

This clonotype turned up a few times. The CDR3 sequence: CAISDRTTNTGELFF. CDR3 DNA: TGTGCCATCAGTGATCGGACTACGAACACCGGGGAGCTGTTTTTT. The chain joins TRBV10-3 to TRBJ2-2, with D possibly being TRBD2 (6 bases). The V gene's germline CDR1 is ENHRY and CDR2 SYGVKD. Between the trimmed V and J ends, which lost 3 bases and 0 bases, there was a span of 8 bases. CDR3 length equals 15 residues.

This clonotype was picked up a small number of times. The V gene is TRBV25-1, the J gene TRBJ2-1; D call uncertain. The CDR3 sequence is 14 residues long. From germline, CDR1 is MGHDK and CDR2 SYGVNS. V gave up 2 bases and J gave up 6 bases, with 11 bases separating them. The CDR3 spells CASSESVLINEQFF. The CDR3 region has the DNA TGTGCCAGCAGTGAAAGCGTCTTAATCAATGAGCAGTTCTTC. Looking up the rest from reference TRBV25-1 and TRBJ2-1 gives the full variable domain: EADIYQTPRYLVIGTGKKITLECSQTMGHDKMYWYQQDPGMELHLIHYSYGVNSTEKGDLSSESTVSRIRTEHFPLTLESARPSHTSQYLCASSESVLINEQFFGPGTRLTVL.

A word on this clonotype: This may arise from a read error, as a much more abundant clone is one base away. CDR3 region: CASSYSGYQPQHF. The DNA for the CDR3 is TGTGCCAGCAGTTACTCAGGGTATCAGCCCCAGCATTTT. The chain has TRBV6-5 and TRBJ1-5, with D unclear. Germline lookup yields CDR1 MNHEY and CDR2 SVGAGI. The CDR3 extends over 13 amino acids. With 0 bases removed from V and 5 bases from J, the gap between germline ends came to 5 bases.

This clonotype was found many times. This rearrangement joins TRBV29-1 to TRBJ2-1; possibly TRBD2 for D (5 bases). CDR3 length: 16 amino acids. From germline, CDR1 is SQVTM and CDR2 ANQGSEA. V lost 0 bases and J lost 6, with 18 bases in between. In DNA form, the CDR3 reads TGCAGCGTTGAAGATCCTACCCCGCGGGTGGGCAATGAGCAGTTCTTC. This gives the protein CSVEDPTPRVGNEQFF.

This clonotype was found many times. The CDR3 coding sequence is TGCAGTGCTAGAGACAGGTACTCCTACGAGCAGTACTTC. It specifies CSARDRYSYEQYF. The rearrangement uses TRBV20-1 and TRBJ2-7; D is ambiguous. The germline V and J ends were trimmed by 0 bases and 0 bases, with 6 bases remaining between them. Germline CDR1 reads DFQATT; CDR2 reads SNEGSKA (reference sequence). This CDR3 spans 13 amino acids.

This clonotype showed up many times. The chain carries TRBV6-5 and TRBJ2-7, with D uncertain. V was clipped by 0 bases and J by 4 bases, with 16 bases between them. CDR1 and CDR2 (germline): MNHEY, SVGAGI. There are 16 residues in the CDR3. The CDR3 sequence: CASSYSVGTGRYEQYF. CDR3 nucleotide sequence: TGTGCCAGCAGTTACTCGGTTGGTACGGGCCGGTACGAGCAGTACTTC.

The table lists this clonotype with many counts. V is TRBV2 and J is TRBJ2-4; 7 bases map to TRBD1. Trimming at V came to 3 bases and at J to 9 bases, leaving 8 bases not matched to a gene. The V gene's germline CDR1 is SNHLY and CDR2 FYNNEI. The CDR3 extends over 14 amino acids. The CDR3 loop reads CASSEEQGMGIQYF. CDR3 sequence (DNA): TGTGCCAGCAGTGAGGAACAGGGGATGGGCATTCAGTACTTC.

V is TRBV9 and J is TRBJ1-3; 7 positions agree with TRBD1. The CDR3 runs to 18 residues. CDR1 and CDR2 from the germline V gene are SGDLS and YYNGEE. Trimming removed 3 bases from V and 0 bases from J; junction bases left unmatched: 12. The CDR3 region is CASSGGSRTGGSGNTIYF. The CDR3 region has the DNA TGTGCCAGCAGCGGGGGGTCTCGGACAGGCGGCTCTGGAAACACCATATATTTT.

In DNA, the CDR3 is TGTGCCAGCAGCCAGAACCCTCTCGAGCAGTACTTC. It translates to CASSQNPLEQYF. J is TRBJ2-7 and V is TRBV5-8; D is uncertain. V shed 4 bases and J shed 6 bases, with 11 bases lying between them. The CDR3 spans 12 residues. CDR1 and CDR2 from the germline V gene are SGHTS and YDEGEE.

The chain is built from TRBV9 and TRBJ2-3; the match to TRBD2 covers 10 bases. V lost 0 bases to trimming and J lost 11 bases; unmatched junction nucleotides: 24. The CDR3 spans 20 residues. CDR1 SGDLS and CDR2 YYNGEE come from the germline V gene. The CDR3 is CASSVDLAGVPQLEGVVQYF. Written as DNA, the CDR3 is TGTGCCAGCAGCGTAGATCTAGCGGGAGTTCCACAGTTAGAGGGAGTCGTGCAGTATTTT. Filled out from reference TRBV9 and TRBJ2-3, the complete variable domain reads DSGVTQTPKHLITATGQRVTLRCSPRSGDLSVYWYQQSLDQGLQFLIQYYNGEERAKGNILERFSAQQFPDLHSELNLSSLELGDSALYFCASSVDLAGVPQLEGVVQYFGPGTRLTVL.

This clonotype was seen many times. The J gene is TRBJ1-2, the V gene TRBV5-1; 7 positions match TRBD1. V lost 5 bases to trimming and J lost 5 bases; unmatched junction nucleotides: 6. The CDR3 is 13 amino acids. Germline CDR1 SGHRS, CDR2 YFSETQ. In DNA, the CDR3 is TGCGCCAGCAGTATAGACAGGGAGTATGGCTACACCTTC. Its protein is CASSIDREYGYTF.

This clonotype was picked up a small number of times. V and J are TRBV6-2 or TRBV6-3 and TRBJ2-3; D call uncertain. The germline V gene has CDR1 MNHEY and CDR2 SVGEGT. There are 18 residues in the CDR3. Trimming removed 5 bases at V and 3 bases at J, with 24 bases between. CDR3 sequence: CASSPTVELSARTDTQYF. Here the CDR3 DNA reads TGTGCCAGCAGTCCCACAGTCGAGCTTTCCGCCCGTACAGATACGCAGTATTTT.

The chain recombines TRBV7-9 with TRBJ2-5, with 8 positions matching TRBD2. J gave up 5 bases and V 5 bases, and 10 bases lay outside the gene matches. The CDR3 runs 15 residues. Per germline, CDR1 SEHNR and CDR2 FQNEAQ (reference sequence). CDR3 amino acids: CASSKKAGVFETQYF. CDR3 DNA sequence: TGTGCCAGCAGCAAAAAAGCGGGAGTTTTTGAGACCCAGTACTTC.

This rearrangement joins TRBV6-1 to TRBJ2-1; D is possibly TRBD1 or TRBD2 (5 bases each). Deletions cut 1 base from V and 2 bases from J, with 9 bases between. CDR1 MNHNS and CDR2 SASEGT come from the germline V gene. This CDR3 is built from 15 residues. CDR3 protein: CASSEGGTPYNEQFF. For the CDR3, the DNA is TGTGCCAGCAGTGAAGGGGGGACCCCCTACAATGAGCAGTTCTTC.

This clonotype was observed many times. The genes are TRBV28 and TRBJ2-1, with D perhaps TRBD1 (5 bases). Germline V gives CDR1 MDHEN, CDR2 SYDVKM. The CDR3 is 11 amino acids. V was trimmed by 3 bases and J by 11 bases, leaving 8 bases between them. CDR3 loop: CASSLGRQQFF. CDR3 in DNA: TGTGCCAGCAGTTTGGGGCGGCAGCAGTTCTTC.

This clonotype has a handful of counts. V and J are TRBV6-2 or TRBV6-3 and TRBJ2-2, with a possible D match to TRBD1 (6 bases). This CDR3 is 14 amino acids long. Trimming took 5 bases from V and 4 from J, leaving 11 bases between them. Germline CDR1 and CDR2: MNHEY and SVGEGT. CDR3 DNA sequence: TGTGCCAGCAGTAGCCAGGGGTTCACCGGGGAGCTGTTTTTT. The encoded protein is CASSSQGFTGELFF.

The V gene is TRBV7-3, the J gene TRBJ1-1, with 7 positions matching TRBD1. The CDR3 spans 14 residues. After removal of 5 bases from V and 2 bases from J, the junction contained 5 bases not matched to a gene. Germline V gives CDR1 SGHTA, CDR2 FQGTGA. The CDR3 loop is CASSPRDRNTEAFF. The DNA of the CDR3 is TGTGCCAGCAGCCCGCGGGACAGAAACACTGAAGCTTTCTTT.

This clonotype was recorded a few times. The chain employs TRBV5-5 and TRBJ2-2; TRBD2 matches 8 bases. The V gene's germline CDR1 is SGHKS and CDR2 YYEKEE (reference sequence). V shed 0 bases and J 4 bases; nucleotides not matched to a gene: 2. The CDR3 consists of 15 residues. The CDR3 loop reads CASSLALAVTGELFF. In DNA, the CDR3 is TGTGCCAGCAGCTTGGCACTAGCGGTCACCGGGGAGCTGTTTTTT. The full variable domain, rest sourced from reference TRBV5-5 and TRBJ2-2, is DAGVTQSPTHLIKTRGQQVTLRCSPISGHKSVSWYQQVLGQGPQFIFQYYEKEERGRGNFPDRFSARQFPNYSSELNVNALLLGDSALYLCASSLALAVTGELFFGEGSRLTVL.